This TCR beta chain was sequenced for a study of blood T cell repertoires in COVID-19. The wider study: The study drew acute and convalescent COVID-19 samples from the United States, Italy and Spain.

Methods used by the authors: Estimated nucleated cell counts came from reference gene primer amplification. The protocol was immunoSEQ multiplex PCR, while the TCRdb copy is restricted to in-frame clones and leaves out a portion. The V and J calls and clone size were taken over from that table, and D and trimming were inferred from the DNA. The sample includes roughly 670,000 clones, around 90% of them seen just once. V was shortened by 6 bases and J by 1 base, with 15 bases between the two germline ends. This CDR3 has 15 residues. CDR1 MNHEY and CDR2 SVGAGI come from the germline V gene. V usage is TRBV6-5 and J usage is TRBJ1-1; perhaps TRBD1 as D (5 bases). The sequencing sample was made of peripheral blood. This receptor was taken from a young woman with acute or convalescent COVID-19. CDR3 nucleotide sequence: TGTGCCAGCAGGCAACCGGGACTGACGAACACTGAAGCTTTCTTT. Its protein is CASRQPGLTNTEAFF.